Listed here is a single T cell receptor beta chain. The CDR3 is made up of 15 amino acids. In germline, CDR1 is SGHKS, CDR2 YYEKEE (reference sequence). With 0 bases removed from V and 4 bases from J, the gap between germline ends came to 13 bases. Only in-frame clones appear in the TCRdb table, and some are missing; sequencing was by immunoSEQ multiplex PCR. Of approximately 93,000 clones in the sample, about 88% were seen once. The data originate from a study of control samples from healthy donors and cancer patients. The chain uses TRBV5-5 and TRBJ1-2, with D unresolved. This receptor was obtained from a woman aged 45-59 years with colorectal cancer. The sample comprised PBMCs. The CDR3 reads CASSLERQALYGYTF. DNA for the CDR3: TGTGCCAGCAGCTTGGAGCGGCAGGCCCTCTATGGCTACACCTTC.